Included here is one TCR beta chain sequence, with context. Germline V gene lookup returns CDR1 SGHRS and CDR2 YFSETQ. This CDR3 is 13 amino acids long. Trimming stripped 0 bases from V and 2 bases from J, with 5 bases between. These data belong to a study of blood T cell repertoires in COVID-19. This table comes from immunoSEQ multiplex PCR, and its TCRdb copy is limited to in-frame clones, with some not included. This sample yields just over 250,000 clones, of which 75% to 95% are seen a single time; about 2.5% belongs to the top ten. The V and J genes are TRBV5-1 and TRBJ2-5; D call uncertain. Sequencing was performed on peripheral blood. This receptor was identified in a person aged 18-29 years with COVID-19, enrolled during active disease. The CDR3 DNA reads TGCGCCAGCAGCTTGGACAGACAAGAGACCCAGTACTTC. It codes for CASSLDRQETQYF.